Listed here is a single TCR beta chain. One entry per CDR3 protein results from TCRdb running MiXCR on the 5' RACE reads. Of hundreds of thousands of distinct CDR3 sequences in the sample, about 20% were seen once. CDR1 is SQVTM and CDR2 is ANQGSEA in the germline V gene. The length of the CDR3 is 17 residues. Trimming took 1 base from V and 2 from J; bases not matched to a gene: 13. The data are from a study of T-cell memory formation after mild COVID-19. Looking at the study overall: The two donors had largely donor-specific TCR clusters.

The receptor's source is an adult woman who had mild COVID-19 (a few samples of this study predate the infection). Cell type and time point are not known. V is TRBV29-1 and J is TRBJ2-7; 8 bases line up with TRBD2. The source material was PBMCs or a T cell subset sorted from them (not recorded which). As DNA, the CDR3 is TGCAGCGTTGAAGTCTTGCGGGAGGAATTCGGAACCTACGAGCAGTACTTC. Translation gives CSVEVLREEFGTYEQYF.